Listed here is a single T cell receptor beta chain. RNA transcripts yielded amplified TCR beta CDR3 regions. A set of HTBI primers served as the primers for a first-round RT-PCR of the TCR CDR3. TCRdb used MiXCR to reprocess the multiplex PCR reads, holding one entry per CDR3 protein. Found here are hundreds of thousands of distinct CDR3 sequences, 30% to 40% of them singletons; the top ten hold 31%. From germline, CDR1 is SGHNT and CDR2 YYREEE (reference sequence). This CDR3 has 14 amino acids. The data were obtained in a study of T cells in Graves' hyperthyroidism and ophthalmopathy. The TCR sequence derives from a woman between 40 and 55 years old with Graves' hyperthyroidism. The V gene is TRBV5-4, the J gene TRBJ2-7; D might be TRBD1 (6 bases). Gene TRBJ2-1 matches the end of the DNA better, so the J call may be wrong. The specimen sequenced was blood. CDR3 region: CASSLGTASYEQFF. The CDR3 DNA is TGTGCCAGCAGCTTGGGGACAGCCTCCTACGAGCAGTTCTTC.